These T cell receptor beta chains were read from a single sample in a study of PD-L1 blockade in urothelial cancer. Clones were sequenced by immunoSEQ multiplex PCR, and TCRdb holds only the in-frame ones, with some missing. The sample lists 35,000 to 45,000 clones; approximately 92% were seen once. Material: PBMCs, obtained around atezolizumab (anti-PD-L1) treatment. These receptors came from a man between 65 and 79 years old with urothelial cancer. Both conserved end residues are part of each CDR3. D genes are given only for firm matches. Part of the rows lack a size; the others show once, few, many or a class for expanded clones.

CDR3 protein,CDR3 DNA,V gene,D gene,clone size,J gene
CASSLELETQYF,TGCGCCAGCAGCTTGGAACTAGAGACCCAGTACTTC,TRBV5-1,NA,once,TRBJ2-5
CASSLGQTSTNEKLFF,TGTGCCAGCAGCCTAGGACAGACTTCAACTAATGAAAAACTGTTTTTT,TRBV7-9,NA,NA,TRBJ1-4
CASSLREQFF,TGTGCCAGCAGTCTTCGGGAGCAGTTCTTC,TRBV28,NA,few,TRBJ2-1
CASSQDNRQGRSYEQYF,TGTGCCAGCAGCCAAGACAATCGACAGGGGCGCTCCTACGAGCAGTACTTC,TRBV14,TRBD1,NA,TRBJ2-7
CASSQERRLAGDKQFF,TGTGCCAGCAGCCAAGAAAGAAGACTAGCGGGAGATAAGCAGTTCTTC,TRBV4-2,TRBD2,NA,TRBJ2-1
CRVVGTPVPPYNEQFF,TGCAGAGTTGTCGGGACTCCCGTCCCTCCTTACAATGAGCAGTTCTTC,TRBV29-1,NA,NA,TRBJ2-1
CASSFGNTIYF,TGTGCCAGTTCATTTGGAAACACCATATATTTT,TRBV25-1,NA,NA,TRBJ1-3
CASQLGGRNTEAFF,TGTGCCAGCCAATTGGGCGGGAGGAACACTGAAGCTTTCTTT,TRBV28,NA,NA,TRBJ1-1
CASSQDGRTSGRARATGELFF,TGTGCCAGCAGCCAAGATGGGAGGACTAGCGGGAGGGCCCGAGCCACCGGGGAGCTGTTTTTT,TRBV14,TRBD2,NA,TRBJ2-2
CASSQGGEQFF,TGCGCCAGCAGCCAGGGGGGGGAGCAGTTCTTC,TRBV4-1,TRBD2,NA,TRBJ2-1
CASSLIWFGASGSIDTQYF,TGTGCCAGCAGCTTAATTTGGTTCGGGGCTAGCGGGAGCATTGATACGCAGTATTTT,TRBV7-3,TRBD2,NA,TRBJ2-3
CASSYTRDRRGTEAFF,TGTGCCAGCAGTTACACCCGGGACAGGAGGGGGACTGAAGCTTTCTTT,TRBV6-5,TRBD1,NA,TRBJ1-1
CASSPTGRGAHEQYF,TGTGCCAGCAGCCCTACAGGGAGGGGGGCACACGAGCAGTACTTC,TRBV9,NA,NA,TRBJ2-7
CASSPISGANTEAFF,TGTGCCAGCAGCCCGATCTCAGGGGCTAACACTGAAGCTTTCTTT,TRBV7-9,NA,NA,TRBJ1-1
CASSETRGTQYF,TGTGCCAGCAGTGAAACTCGGGGTACGCAGTATTTT,TRBV27,NA,NA,TRBJ2-3
CATSLMAGSLAGAYEQYF,TGTGCCACCTCATTAATGGCAGGGAGTCTAGCGGGAGCCTACGAGCAGTACTTC,TRBV28,TRBD2,NA,TRBJ2-7
CASSESRRVISNEQFF,TGCGCCAGCAGTGAGTCAAGGAGGGTAATCTCCAATGAGCAGTTCTTC,TRBV10-1,NA,NA,TRBJ2-1
CASSPVGSGQIHAPF,TGTGCCAGCAGCCCCGTGGGTAGCGGGCAGATCCATGCCCCCTTC,TRBV5-5,TRBD2,once,TRBJ2-7
CASSLAGQQFYEQYF,TGCGCCAGCAGCTTGGCGGGACAGCAATTCTACGAGCAGTACTTC,TRBV5-1,TRBD1,NA,TRBJ2-7
CASKPGQGGEKLFF,TGTGCCAGCAAACCGGGACAGGGTGGTGAAAAACTGTTTTTT,TRBV6-1,TRBD1,few,TRBJ1-4
CAWRLDSLYTEAFF,TGTGCCTGGAGGTTAGACAGTTTGTACACTGAAGCTTTCTTT,TRBV30,NA,few,TRBJ1-1
CASSRQGANSEQYF,TGTGCCAGCTCTCGACAGGGGGCGAATTCGGAGCAGTACTTC,TRBV18,TRBD1,NA,TRBJ2-7
CASSMSTGLNSNQPQHF,TGTGCCAGTAGTATGAGTACGGGACTGAATAGCAATCAGCCCCAGCATTTT,TRBV19,NA,few,TRBJ1-5
CASSFRQSGANVLTF,TGTGCCAGCAGTTTCCGCCAGTCTGGGGCCAACGTCCTGACTTTC,TRBV25-1,NA,medium-sized,TRBJ2-6
CASSPGPRDRTYNEQFF,TGTGCCAGCTCACCAGGGCCCCGGGACAGGACCTACAATGAGCAGTTCTTC,TRBV18,TRBD1,NA,TRBJ2-1
CASSGTGGGEKLFF,TGTGCCAGCAGTGGGACAGGGGGCGGAGAAAAACTGTTTTTT,TRBV27,TRBD1,NA,TRBJ1-4
CASSEVWTLTGELFF,TGTGCCAGCAGTGAAGTTTGGACTCTCACCGGGGAGCTGTTTTTT,TRBV6-1,NA,NA,TRBJ2-2
CASSLVGVDRALRNIQYF,TGCGCCAGCAGCTTGGTAGGGGTAGACAGGGCCCTCCGAAACATTCAGTACTTC,TRBV5-1,TRBD1,NA,TRBJ2-4
CASSALAGGSVTDTQYF,TGTGCCAGCAGTGCCCTAGCGGGAGGCTCCGTCACAGATACGCAGTATTTT,TRBV6-1,TRBD2,NA,TRBJ2-3
CASSQDPAGVSEQYF,TGTGCCAGCAGCCAAGATCCAGCGGGAGTTAGCGAGCAGTACTTC,TRBV14,TRBD2,NA,TRBJ2-7
CATSRDRLESSYNEQFF,TGTGCCACCAGCAGAGATAGGCTAGAAAGCTCCTACAATGAGCAGTTCTTC,TRBV15,NA,NA,TRBJ2-1
CASGGTGYQPQHF,TGTGCCAGTGGTGGGACAGGATATCAGCCCCAGCATTTT,TRBV19,TRBD1,NA,TRBJ1-5
CASSLTGLSYEQYF,TGTGCCAGCAGTTTAACCGGACTGAGCTACGAGCAGTACTTC,TRBV28,NA,NA,TRBJ2-7
CASSLGLLAGGRDTQYF,TGTGCCAGCAGTTTAGGACTACTAGCGGGAGGAAGGGATACGCAGTATTTT,TRBV28,TRBD2,NA,TRBJ2-3
CASSLGVSGNTIYF,TGTGCCAGCAGCTTAGGAGTTTCTGGAAACACCATATATTTT,TRBV7-9,NA,NA,TRBJ1-3
CASSSGVREETSTDTQYF,TGTGCCAGCAGCTCAGGGGTGCGGGAGGAGACTAGCACAGATACGCAGTATTTT,TRBV11-2,TRBD2,NA,TRBJ2-3
CASSPGENNEQFF,TGTGCCAGCAGTCCAGGGGAAAACAATGAGCAGTTCTTC,TRBV6-4,NA,NA,TRBJ2-1
CASSGQIQETQYF,TGTGCCAGCAGTGGGCAGATACAAGAGACCCAGTACTTC,TRBV6-1,NA,NA,TRBJ2-5
CASRLGQGVTEAFF,TGTGCCAGCAGACTTGGACAGGGGGTCACTGAAGCTTTCTTT,TRBV6-5,TRBD1,NA,TRBJ1-1
CSVHSTGSQNTGELFF,TGCAGCGTTCATTCAACAGGGTCCCAGAACACCGGGGAGCTGTTTTTT,TRBV29-1,NA,NA,TRBJ2-2
CASSLLANEKLFF,TGTGCCAGCAGCTTATTAGCTAATGAAAAACTGTTTTTT,TRBV7-9,NA,NA,TRBJ1-4
CASSLRPGLAGRDEQFF,TGCGCCAGCAGCTTGCGCCCGGGACTAGCGGGAAGGGATGAGCAGTTCTTC,TRBV5-1,TRBD2,NA,TRBJ2-1
CASSQTVTLIQPQHF,TGCGCCAGCAGCCAGACAGTTACCCTCATACAGCCCCAGCATTTT,TRBV4-1,NA,NA,TRBJ1-5
CASTSTGGSNQPQHF,TGTGCCAGCACCTCCACGGGGGGTAGCAATCAGCCCCAGCATTTT,TRBV28,NA,once,TRBJ1-5
CASSFTHENTEAFF,TGCGCCAGCAGCTTCACACACGAGAACACTGAAGCTTTCTTT,TRBV5-1,NA,NA,TRBJ1-1
CASSVESSGNYEQYF,TGTGCCAGCAGCGTAGAGTCTAGCGGTAACTACGAGCAGTACTTC,TRBV9,TRBD2,NA,TRBJ2-7
CASSLTGGSSYEQYF,TGTGCCAGCAGTTTGACCGGCGGGAGCTCCTACGAGCAGTACTTC,TRBV28,TRBD2,NA,TRBJ2-7
CASSTEGLGVTQYF,TGCGCCAGCAGCACCGAGGGACTAGGGGTGACCCAGTACTTC,TRBV4-1,TRBD2,NA,TRBJ2-5
CASSLRTSGRDYNEQFF,TGTGCCAGCAGCCTAAGGACTAGCGGGAGGGACTACAATGAGCAGTTCTTC,TRBV7-8,TRBD2,NA,TRBJ2-1
CASSWGLAGAYEQYF,TGCGCCAGCAGCTGGGGACTAGCGGGCGCCTACGAGCAGTACTTC,TRBV5-1,TRBD2,NA,TRBJ2-7
CASSEIGTSAETQYF,TGTGCCAGCAGTGAAATTGGGACTAGCGCGGAGACCCAGTACTTC,TRBV2,TRBD2,NA,TRBJ2-5
CASMRGITYEQYF,TGTGCCAGCATGCGCGGGATCACCTACGAGCAGTACTTC,TRBV27,NA,NA,TRBJ2-7
CSVGSSGNTIYF,TGCAGCGTTGGTAGCTCTGGAAACACCATATATTTT,TRBV29-1,NA,NA,TRBJ1-3